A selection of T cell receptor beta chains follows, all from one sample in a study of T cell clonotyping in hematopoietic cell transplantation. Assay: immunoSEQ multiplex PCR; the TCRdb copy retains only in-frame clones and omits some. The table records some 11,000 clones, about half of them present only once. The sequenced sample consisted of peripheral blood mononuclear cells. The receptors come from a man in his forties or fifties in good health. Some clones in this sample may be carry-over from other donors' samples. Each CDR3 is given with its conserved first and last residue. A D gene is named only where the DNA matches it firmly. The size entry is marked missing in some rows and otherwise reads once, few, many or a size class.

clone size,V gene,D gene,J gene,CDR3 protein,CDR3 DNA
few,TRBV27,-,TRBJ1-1,CASSSAGINTEAFF,TGTGCCAGCAGCTCGGCAGGGATAAACACTGAAGCTTTCTTT
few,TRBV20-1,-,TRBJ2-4,CSARVGNIQYF,TGCAGTGCTAGGGTGGGGAACATTCAGTACTTC
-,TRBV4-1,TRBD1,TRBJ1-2,CASSQSRRDSLYGYTF,TGCGCCAGCAGCCAATCTCGCCGGGACAGCCTCTATGGCTACACCTTC
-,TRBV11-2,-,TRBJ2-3,CASSRPTDTQYF,TGTGCCAGCAGCCGACCCACAGATACGCAGTATTTT
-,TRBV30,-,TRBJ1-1,CAWSTGWAAEAFF,TGTGCCTGGAGCACAGGGTGGGCGGCTGAAGCTTTCTTT
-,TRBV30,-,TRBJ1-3,CAWSVPRGSGNTIYF,TGTGCCTGGAGTGTACCCAGGGGCTCTGGAAACACCATATATTTT
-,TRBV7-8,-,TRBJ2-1,CASSLQGQGAYNEQFF,TGTGCCAGCAGCTTACAGGGGCAGGGAGCCTACAATGAGCAGTTCTTC
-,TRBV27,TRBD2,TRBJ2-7,CASSPPGGDEQYF,TGTGCCAGCAGCCCCCCGGGGGGTGACGAGCAGTACTTC
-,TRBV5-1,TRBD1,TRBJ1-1,CASSLEALNRGVEAFF,TGCGCCAGCAGCTTGGAGGCCCTAAACAGGGGGGTAGAAGCTTTCTTT
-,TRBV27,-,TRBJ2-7,CASSPRTGAYEQYF,TGTGCCAGCAGTCCCCGGACGGGAGCCTACGAGCAGTACTTC
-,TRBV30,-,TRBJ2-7,CAWSQGYEQYF,TGTGCCTGGAGTCAGGGCTACGAGCAGTACTTC
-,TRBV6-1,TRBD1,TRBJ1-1,CASSEGQGALNTEAFF,TGTGCCAGCAGTGAGGGACAGGGGGCCTTGAACACTGAAGCTTTCTTT
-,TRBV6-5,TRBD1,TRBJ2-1,CASSPIQGLEQFF,TGTGCCAGCAGCCCCATACAGGGGCTTGAGCAGTTCTTC
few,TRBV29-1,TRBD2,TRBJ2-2,CSAKTSANTGELFF,TGCAGCGCTAAGACTAGCGCGAACACCGGGGAGCTGTTTTTT
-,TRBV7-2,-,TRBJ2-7,CASSSLGAYEQYF,TGTGCCAGCAGCAGTCTCGGGGCATACGAGCAGTACTTC
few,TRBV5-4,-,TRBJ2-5,CASSLEGETQYF,TGTGCCAGCAGCTTGGAGGGGGAGACCCAGTACTTC
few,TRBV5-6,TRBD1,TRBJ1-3,CASSLNRGRAHNGNTIYF,TGTGCCAGCAGCTTGAACAGGGGGCGAGCTCATAACGGGAACACCATATATTTT
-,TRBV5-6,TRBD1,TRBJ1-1,CASSLAYRGNTEAFF,TGTGCCAGCAGCTTGGCTTACAGGGGTAACACTGAAGCTTTCTTT
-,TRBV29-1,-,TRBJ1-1,CSVEDSTEAFF,TGCAGCGTTGAAGATTCGACTGAAGCTTTCTTT
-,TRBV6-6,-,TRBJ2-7,CASSTDRRIKYEQYF,TGTGCCAGCAGTACGGACAGACGAATAAAATACGAGCAGTACTTC
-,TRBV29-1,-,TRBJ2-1,CSTTGGGYNEQFF,TGCAGCACTACAGGGGGGGGCTACAATGAGCAGTTCTTC
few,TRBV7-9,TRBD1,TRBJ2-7,CASSPTGTGFYEQYF,TGTGCCAGCAGCCCTACCGGGACAGGGTTTTACGAGCAGTACTTC
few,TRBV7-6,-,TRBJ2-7,CASSLRWSYEQYF,TGTGCCAGCAGCCTTAGATGGAGCTACGAGCAGTACTTC
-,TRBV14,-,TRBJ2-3,CASSLIPDTQYF,TGTGCCAGCAGCCTAATCCCAGATACGCAGTATTTT
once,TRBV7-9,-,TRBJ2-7,CASSSGTHTYEQYF,TGTGCCAGCAGTTCCGGGACCCACACATACGAGCAGTACTTC
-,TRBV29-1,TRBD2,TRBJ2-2,CSVGLALSGELFF,TGCAGCGTGGGACTAGCACTTTCCGGGGAGCTGTTTTTT
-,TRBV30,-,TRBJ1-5,CAWVTGGRRQPQHF,TGTGCCTGGGTAACGGGAGGACGGCGTCAGCCCCAGCATTTT
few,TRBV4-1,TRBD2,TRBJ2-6,CASSQERAGGPGSGANVLTF,TGCGCCAGCAGCCAAGAGCGGGCGGGAGGGCCTGGCTCTGGGGCCAACGTCCTGACTTTC
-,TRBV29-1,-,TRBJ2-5,CSVARGVGPGETQYF,TGCAGCGTAGCCCGCGGGGTGGGTCCTGGGGAGACCCAGTACTTC
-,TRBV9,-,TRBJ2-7,CASSVRSGIYYEQYF,TGTGCCAGCAGCGTCCGGTCGGGGATCTACTACGAGCAGTACTTC
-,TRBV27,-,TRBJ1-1,CASSPGQMNTEAFF,TGTGCCAGCAGCCCCGGACAGATGAACACTGAAGCTTTCTTT
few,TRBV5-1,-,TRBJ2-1,CASSLSALGNEQFF,TGCGCCAGCAGCTTGTCGGCACTCGGGAATGAGCAGTTCTTC
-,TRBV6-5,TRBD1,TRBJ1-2,CASSLTRDRRGYTF,TGTGCCAGCAGTTTGACTAGGGACAGGAGAGGCTACACCTTC
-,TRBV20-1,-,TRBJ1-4,CSASQGVKLFF,TGCAGTGCTAGTCAGGGCGTAAAACTGTTTTTT
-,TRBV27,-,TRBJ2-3,CASSFLGGADTQYF,TGTGCCAGCAGTTTTTTAGGGGGGGCAGATACGCAGTATTTT
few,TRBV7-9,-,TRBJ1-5,CASSLGEGAHQPQHF,TGTGCCAGCAGCTTAGGTGAAGGGGCCCATCAGCCCCAGCATTTT
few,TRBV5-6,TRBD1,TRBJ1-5,CASSLQGLGSNQPQHF,TGTGCCAGCAGCCTACAGGGGTTAGGTAGCAATCAGCCCCAGCATTTT
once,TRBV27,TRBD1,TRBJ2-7,CASSELGQGADEQYF,TGTGCCAGCAGTGAACTGGGACAGGGGGCAGACGAGCAGTACTTC
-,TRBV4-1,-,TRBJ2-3,CASSQDLRAWGTDTQYF,TGCGCCAGCAGCCAAGATCTTAGGGCCTGGGGAACAGATACGCAGTATTTT